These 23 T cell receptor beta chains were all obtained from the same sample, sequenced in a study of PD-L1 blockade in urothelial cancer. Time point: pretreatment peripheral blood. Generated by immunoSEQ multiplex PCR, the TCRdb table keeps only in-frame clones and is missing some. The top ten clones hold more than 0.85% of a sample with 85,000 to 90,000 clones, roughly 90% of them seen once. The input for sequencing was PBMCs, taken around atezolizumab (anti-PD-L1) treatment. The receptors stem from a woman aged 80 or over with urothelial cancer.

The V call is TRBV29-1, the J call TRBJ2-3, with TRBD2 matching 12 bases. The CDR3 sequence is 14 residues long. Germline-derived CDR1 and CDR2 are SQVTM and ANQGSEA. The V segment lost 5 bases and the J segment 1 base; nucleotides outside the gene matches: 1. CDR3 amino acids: CSVRLAGGTDTQYF. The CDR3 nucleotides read TGCAGCGTTCGACTAGCGGGAGGCACAGATACGCAGTATTTT.

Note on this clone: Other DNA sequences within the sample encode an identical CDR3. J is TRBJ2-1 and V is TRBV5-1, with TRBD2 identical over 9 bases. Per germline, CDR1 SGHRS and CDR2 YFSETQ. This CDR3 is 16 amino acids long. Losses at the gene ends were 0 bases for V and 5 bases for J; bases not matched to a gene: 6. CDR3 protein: CASSLAPSGINNEQFF. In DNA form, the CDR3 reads TGCGCCAGCAGCTTGGCGCCTAGCGGGATAAACAATGAGCAGTTCTTC. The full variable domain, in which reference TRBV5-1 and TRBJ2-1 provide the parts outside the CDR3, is KAGVTQTPRYLIKTRGQQVTLSCSPISGHRSVSWYQQTPGQGLQFLFEYFSETQRNKGNFPGRFSGRQFSNSRSEMNVSTLELGDSALYLCASSLAPSGINNEQFFGPGTRLTVL.

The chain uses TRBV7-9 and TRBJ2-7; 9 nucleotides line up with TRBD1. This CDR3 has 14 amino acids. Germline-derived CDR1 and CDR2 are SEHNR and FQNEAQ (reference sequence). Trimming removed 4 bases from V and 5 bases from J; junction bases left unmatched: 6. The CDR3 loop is CASSSAGTGNEQYF. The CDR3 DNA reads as TGTGCCAGCAGCTCAGCCGGGACAGGGAACGAGCAGTACTTC.

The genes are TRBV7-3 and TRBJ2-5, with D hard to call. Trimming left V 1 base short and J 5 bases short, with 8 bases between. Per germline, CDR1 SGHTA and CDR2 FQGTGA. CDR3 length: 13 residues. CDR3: CASSLSESETQYF. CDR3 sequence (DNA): TGTGCCAGCAGCTTAAGTGAGTCGGAGACCCAGTACTTC.

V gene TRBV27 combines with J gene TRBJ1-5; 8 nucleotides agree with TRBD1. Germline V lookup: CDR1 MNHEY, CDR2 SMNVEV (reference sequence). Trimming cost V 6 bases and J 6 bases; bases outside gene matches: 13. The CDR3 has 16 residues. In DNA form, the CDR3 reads TGTGCCAGCAGATCGGTAGAGGGCAGGGGGCTTCAGCCCCAGCATTTT. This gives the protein CASRSVEGRGLQPQHF.

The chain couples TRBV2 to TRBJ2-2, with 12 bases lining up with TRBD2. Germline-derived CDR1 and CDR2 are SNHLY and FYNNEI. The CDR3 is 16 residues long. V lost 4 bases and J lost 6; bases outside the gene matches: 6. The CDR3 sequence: CASSGPRLAGAGELFF. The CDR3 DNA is TGTGCCAGCAGTGGTCCGAGACTAGCGGGAGCCGGGGAGCTGTTTTTT.

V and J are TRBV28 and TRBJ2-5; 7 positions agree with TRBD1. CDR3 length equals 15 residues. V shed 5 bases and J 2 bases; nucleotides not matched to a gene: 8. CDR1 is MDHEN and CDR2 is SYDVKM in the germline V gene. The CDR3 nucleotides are TGTGCCAGCAGTGGACGGACAGGACTGCAAGAGACCCAGTACTTC. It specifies CASSGRTGLQETQYF.

This CDR3 is CASSVGAGGVDEQYF. CDR3 DNA: TGTGCCAGCAGCGTAGGGGCAGGGGGCGTCGACGAGCAGTACTTC. V usage is TRBV9 and J usage is TRBJ2-7; TRBD1 agrees at 8 bases. Unmatched junction bases numbered 7, after V lost 0 bases and J lost 5 bases. CDR1 is SGDLS, CDR2 YYNGEE, per germline. The CDR3 runs 15 residues.

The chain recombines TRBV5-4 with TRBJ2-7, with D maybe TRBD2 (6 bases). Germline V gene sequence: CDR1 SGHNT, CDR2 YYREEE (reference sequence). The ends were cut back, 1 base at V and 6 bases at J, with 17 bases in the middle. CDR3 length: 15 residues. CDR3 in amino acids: CASSLNDGSYGEQYF. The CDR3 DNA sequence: TGTGCCAGCAGCTTGAATGACGGGAGCTATGGCGAGCAGTACTTC.

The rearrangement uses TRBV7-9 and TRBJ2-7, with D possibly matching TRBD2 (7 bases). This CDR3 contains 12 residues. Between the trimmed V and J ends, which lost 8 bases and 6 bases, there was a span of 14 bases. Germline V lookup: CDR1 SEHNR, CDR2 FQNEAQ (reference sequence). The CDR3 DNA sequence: TGTGCCAGCGATAGGGGGGGGCTCGAGCAGTACTTC. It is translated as CASDRGGLEQYF.

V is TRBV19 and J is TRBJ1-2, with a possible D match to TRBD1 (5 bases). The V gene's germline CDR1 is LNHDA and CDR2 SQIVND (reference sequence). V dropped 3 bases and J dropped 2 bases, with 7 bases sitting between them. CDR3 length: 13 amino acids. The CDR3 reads CASSMTENYGYTF. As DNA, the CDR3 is TGTGCCAGTAGTATGACAGAAAACTATGGCTACACCTTC.

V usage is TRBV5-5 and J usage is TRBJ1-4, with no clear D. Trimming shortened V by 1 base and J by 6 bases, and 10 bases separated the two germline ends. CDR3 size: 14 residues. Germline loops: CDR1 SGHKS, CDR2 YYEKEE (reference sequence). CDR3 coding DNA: TGTGCCAGCAGCTTGATCCGAGTTCATGAAAAACTGTTTTTT. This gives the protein CASSLIRVHEKLFF.

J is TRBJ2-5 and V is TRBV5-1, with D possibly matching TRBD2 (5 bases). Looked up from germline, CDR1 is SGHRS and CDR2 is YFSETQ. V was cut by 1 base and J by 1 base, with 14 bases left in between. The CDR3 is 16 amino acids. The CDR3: CASSLHGSGFQETQYF. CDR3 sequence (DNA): TGCGCCAGCAGCTTGCACGGGTCGGGATTCCAAGAGACCCAGTACTTC. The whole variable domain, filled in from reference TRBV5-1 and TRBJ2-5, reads KAGVTQTPRYLIKTRGQQVTLSCSPISGHRSVSWYQQTPGQGLQFLFEYFSETQRNKGNFPGRFSGRQFSNSRSEMNVSTLELGDSALYLCASSLHGSGFQETQYFGPGTRLLVL.

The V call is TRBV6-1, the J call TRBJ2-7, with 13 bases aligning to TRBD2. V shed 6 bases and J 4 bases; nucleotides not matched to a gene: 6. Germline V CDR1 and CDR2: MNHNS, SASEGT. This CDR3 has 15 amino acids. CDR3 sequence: CASSATSGRTYEQYF. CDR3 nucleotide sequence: TGTGCCAGCAGCGCGACTAGCGGGAGGACTTACGAGCAGTACTTC.

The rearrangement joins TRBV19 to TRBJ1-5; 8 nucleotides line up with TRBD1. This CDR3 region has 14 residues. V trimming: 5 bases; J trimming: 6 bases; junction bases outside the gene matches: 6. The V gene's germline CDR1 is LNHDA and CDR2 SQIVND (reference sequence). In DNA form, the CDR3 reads TGTGCCAGTAGTCGACAGGGGTCGAGTCAGCCCCAGCATTTT. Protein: CASSRQGSSQPQHF.

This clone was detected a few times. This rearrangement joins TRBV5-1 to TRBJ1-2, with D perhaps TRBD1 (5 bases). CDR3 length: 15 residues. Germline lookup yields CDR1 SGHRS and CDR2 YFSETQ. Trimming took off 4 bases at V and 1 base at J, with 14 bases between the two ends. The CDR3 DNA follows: TGCGCCAGCAGCACGACGGGGACTCATAACTATGGCTACACCTTC. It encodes CASSTTGTHNYGYTF.

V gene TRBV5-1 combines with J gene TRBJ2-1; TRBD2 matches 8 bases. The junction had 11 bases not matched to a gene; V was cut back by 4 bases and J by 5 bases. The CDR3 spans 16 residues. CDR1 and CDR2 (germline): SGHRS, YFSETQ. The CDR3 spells CASSTSGKAGHNEQFF. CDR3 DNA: TGCGCCAGCAGCACTAGCGGAAAGGCGGGCCACAATGAGCAGTTCTTC.

This CDR3 reads CASSVELAGYYEQYF. The CDR3 DNA reads as TGTGCCAGCAGCGTAGAACTAGCGGGGTACTACGAGCAGTACTTC. The chain combines TRBV9 with TRBJ2-7; 10 nucleotides agree with TRBD2. The CDR3 contains 15 residues. Germline lookup yields CDR1 SGDLS and CDR2 YYNGEE. V lost 0 bases, J lost 3 bases, and 3 bases stayed unmatched.

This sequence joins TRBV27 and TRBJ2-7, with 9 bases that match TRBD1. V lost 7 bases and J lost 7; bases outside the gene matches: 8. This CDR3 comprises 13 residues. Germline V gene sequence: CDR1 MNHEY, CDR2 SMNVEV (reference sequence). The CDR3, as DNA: TGTGCCAGCAAGACAGGGGGAGATGGTGAGCAGTACTTC. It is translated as CASKTGGDGEQYF.

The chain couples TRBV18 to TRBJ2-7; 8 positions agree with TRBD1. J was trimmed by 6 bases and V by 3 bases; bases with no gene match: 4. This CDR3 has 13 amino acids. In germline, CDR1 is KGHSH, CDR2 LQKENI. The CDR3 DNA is TGTGCCAGCTCACCGACAGGGGTGGGCGAGCAGTACTTC. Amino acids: CASSPTGVGEQYF.

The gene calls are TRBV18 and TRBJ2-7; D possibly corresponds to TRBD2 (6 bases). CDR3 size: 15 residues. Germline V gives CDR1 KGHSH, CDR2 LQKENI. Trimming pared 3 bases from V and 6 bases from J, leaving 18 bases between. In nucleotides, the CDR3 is TGTGCCAGCTCACCTCCTATGAGAGGGGAGGTCGAGCAGTACTTC. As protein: CASSPPMRGEVEQYF.

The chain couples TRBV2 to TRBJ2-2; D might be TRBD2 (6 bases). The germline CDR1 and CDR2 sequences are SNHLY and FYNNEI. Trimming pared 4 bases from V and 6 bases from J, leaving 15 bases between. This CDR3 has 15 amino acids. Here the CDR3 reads CASSGPWGGPGELFF. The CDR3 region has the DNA TGTGCCAGCAGTGGCCCCTGGGGAGGCCCCGGGGAGCTGTTTTTT.

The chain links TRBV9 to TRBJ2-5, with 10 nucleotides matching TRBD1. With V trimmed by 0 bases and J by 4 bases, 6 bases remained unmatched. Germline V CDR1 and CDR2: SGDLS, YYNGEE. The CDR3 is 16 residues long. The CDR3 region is CASSVGGTGVIETQYF. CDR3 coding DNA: TGTGCCAGCAGCGTAGGGGGGACAGGGGTTATAGAGACCCAGTACTTC.